This entry lists 7 T cell receptor beta chains sequenced from one sample in a study of blood T cell repertoires in COVID-19. The assay was immunoSEQ multiplex PCR, and TCRdb's table has in-frame clones only and misses some. The data contain 55,000 to 80,000 clones, approximately 88% of them singletons. What was sequenced was peripheral blood. The receptors were gathered from a woman in her fifties or sixties with acute or convalescent COVID-19.

The V and J genes are TRBV5-4 and TRBJ1-1, with D possibly TRBD1 on 5 matching bases. The V end was cut by 6 bases, the J end by 2 bases, with 17 bases between. CDR1 and CDR2 (germline): SGHNT, YYREEE (reference sequence). The CDR3 is 15 residues long. The chain's CDR3 is CASTRPGTLNTEAFF. As DNA, the CDR3 is TGTGCCAGCACCCGTCCGGGGACTCTTAACACTGAAGCTTTCTTT.

The V gene is TRBV6-1, the J gene TRBJ1-5, with a possible D match to TRBD1 (5 bases). CDR3 size: 15 residues. Trimming cost V 2 bases and J 4 bases, with 12 bases left between them. Per the germline V gene, CDR1 is MNHNS and CDR2 is SASEGT. The CDR3 coding sequence is TGTGCCAGCAGTGAATCAAGGGGTGGTAATCAGCCCCAGCATTTT. It yields the protein CASSESRGGNQPQHF.

The V gene is TRBV18, the J gene TRBJ1-1; tentative D call: TRBD1 (6 bases). This CDR3 comprises 13 residues. Germline values: CDR1 KGHSH, CDR2 LQKENI. Trimming took 4 bases from V and 4 from J, leaving 10 bases between them. The CDR3: CASSLRGGTEAFF. CDR3 nucleotides: TGTGCCAGCTCACTGCGAGGGGGCACTGAAGCTTTCTTT.

V usage is TRBV7-2 and J usage is TRBJ1-1; 7 bases fit TRBD1. The CDR3 is made up of 14 amino acids. The V and J ends lost 3 bases and 0 bases, in that order; junction bases with no gene match: 1. CDR1 and CDR2 from the germline V gene are SGHTA and FQGNSA. Here the CDR3 DNA reads TGTGCCAGCAGCTTGGGACAGCTGAACACTGAAGCTTTCTTT. Translation: CASSLGQLNTEAFF. The whole variable domain, remainder taken from reference TRBV7-2 and TRBJ1-1, is GAGVSQSPSNKVTEKGKDVELRCDPISGHTALYWYRQSLGQGLEFLIYFQGNSAPDKSGLPSDRFSAERTGGSVSTLTIQRTQQEDSAVYLCASSLGQLNTEAFFGQGTRLTVV.

The chain is built from TRBV4-2 and TRBJ2-2, with 7 bases aligning to TRBD1. CDR1 is LGHNA, CDR2 YNFKEQ, per germline. The CDR3 extends over 17 amino acids. With 0 bases clipped from V and 3 bases from J, the junction kept 7 bases outside the gene matches. The CDR3 loop is CASSQEFAGGDTGELFF. The CDR3 DNA follows: TGTGCCAGCAGCCAAGAATTCGCAGGGGGAGACACCGGGGAGCTGTTTTTT.

The rearrangement links TRBV6-6 to TRBJ1-1, with TRBD1 identical over 10 bases. CDR3 length: 23 amino acids. V shed 5 bases and J 1 base; nucleotides not matched to a gene: 28. Germline V gene lookup returns CDR1 MNHNY and CDR2 SVGAGI (reference sequence). The CDR3 here is CASSLSPPGQGFHDGPENTEAFF. For the CDR3, the DNA is TGTGCCAGCAGTCTTTCCCCACCGGGACAGGGGTTCCACGATGGTCCAGAGAACACTGAAGCTTTCTTT.

The V call is TRBV27, the J call TRBJ2-3, with D tentatively TRBD1 (5 bases). The CDR3 sequence is 16 residues long. V was pared by 2 bases and J by 1 base, with 13 bases between. Germline values: CDR1 MNHEY, CDR2 SMNVEV (reference sequence). The CDR3 here is CASSLRTKRGTDTQYF. The CDR3 bases are TGTGCCAGCAGTTTAAGGACAAAAAGGGGCACAGATACGCAGTATTTT.